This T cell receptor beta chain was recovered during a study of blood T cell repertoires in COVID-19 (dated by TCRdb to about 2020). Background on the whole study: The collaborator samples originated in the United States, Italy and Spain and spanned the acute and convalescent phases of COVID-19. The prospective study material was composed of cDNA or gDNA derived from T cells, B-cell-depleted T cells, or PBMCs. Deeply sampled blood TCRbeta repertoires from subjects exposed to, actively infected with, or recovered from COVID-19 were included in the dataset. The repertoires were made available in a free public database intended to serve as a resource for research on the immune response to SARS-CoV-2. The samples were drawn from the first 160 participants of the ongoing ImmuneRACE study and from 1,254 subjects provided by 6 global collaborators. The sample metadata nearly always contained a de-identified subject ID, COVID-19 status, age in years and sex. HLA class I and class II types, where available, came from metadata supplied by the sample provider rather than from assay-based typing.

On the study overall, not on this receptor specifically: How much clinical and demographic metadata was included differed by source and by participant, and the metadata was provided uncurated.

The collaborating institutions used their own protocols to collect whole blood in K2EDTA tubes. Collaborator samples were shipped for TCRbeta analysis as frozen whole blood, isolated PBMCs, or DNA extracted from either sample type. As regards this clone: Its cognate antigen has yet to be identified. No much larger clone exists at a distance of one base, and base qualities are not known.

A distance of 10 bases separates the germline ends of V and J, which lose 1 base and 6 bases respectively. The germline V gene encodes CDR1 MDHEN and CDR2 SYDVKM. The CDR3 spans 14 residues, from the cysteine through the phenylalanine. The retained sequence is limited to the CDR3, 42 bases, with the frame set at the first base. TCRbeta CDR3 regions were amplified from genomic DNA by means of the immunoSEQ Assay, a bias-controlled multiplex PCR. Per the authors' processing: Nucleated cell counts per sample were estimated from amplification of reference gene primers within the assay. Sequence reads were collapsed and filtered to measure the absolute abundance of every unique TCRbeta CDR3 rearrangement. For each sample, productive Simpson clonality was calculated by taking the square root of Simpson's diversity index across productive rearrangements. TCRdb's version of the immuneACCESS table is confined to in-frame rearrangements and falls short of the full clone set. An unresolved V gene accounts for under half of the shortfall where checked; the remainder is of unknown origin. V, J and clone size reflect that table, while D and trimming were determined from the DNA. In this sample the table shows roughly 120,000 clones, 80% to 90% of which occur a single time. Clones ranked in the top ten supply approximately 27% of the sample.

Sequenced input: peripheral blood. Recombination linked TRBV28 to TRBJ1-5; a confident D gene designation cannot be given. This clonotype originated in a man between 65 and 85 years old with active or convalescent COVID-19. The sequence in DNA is TGTGCCAGCAGTTTATACGGGGATACTCAGCCCCAGCATTTT. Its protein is CASSLYGDTQPQHF.